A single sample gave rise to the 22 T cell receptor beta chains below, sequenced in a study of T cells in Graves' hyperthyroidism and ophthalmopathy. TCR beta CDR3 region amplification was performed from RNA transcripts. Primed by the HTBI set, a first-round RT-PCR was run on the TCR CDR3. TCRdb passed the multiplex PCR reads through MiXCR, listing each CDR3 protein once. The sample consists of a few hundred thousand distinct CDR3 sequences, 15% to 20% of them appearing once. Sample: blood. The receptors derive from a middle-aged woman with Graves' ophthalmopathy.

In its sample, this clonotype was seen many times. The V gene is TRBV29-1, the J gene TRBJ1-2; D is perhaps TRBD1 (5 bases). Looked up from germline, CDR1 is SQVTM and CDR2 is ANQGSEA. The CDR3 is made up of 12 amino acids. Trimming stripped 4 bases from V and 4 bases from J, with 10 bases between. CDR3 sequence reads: CSVVLGPYGYTF. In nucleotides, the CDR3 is TGCAGCGTTGTTTTGGGACCCTATGGCTACACCTTC.

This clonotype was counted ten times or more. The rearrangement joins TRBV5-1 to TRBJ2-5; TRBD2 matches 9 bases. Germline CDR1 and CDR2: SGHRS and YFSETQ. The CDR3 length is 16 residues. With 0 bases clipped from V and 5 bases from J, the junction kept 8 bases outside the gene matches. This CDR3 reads CASSLVLAGVVETQYF. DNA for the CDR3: TGCGCCAGCAGCTTGGTGTTAGCGGGAGTAGTGGAGACCCAGTACTTC.

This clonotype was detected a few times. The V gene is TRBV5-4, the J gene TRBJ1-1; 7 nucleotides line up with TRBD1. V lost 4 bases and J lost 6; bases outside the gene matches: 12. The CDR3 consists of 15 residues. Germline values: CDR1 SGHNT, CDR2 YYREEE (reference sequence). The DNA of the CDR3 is TGTGCCAGCAGCGGTACAGGGGCCCAACATGCTGAAGCTTTCTTT. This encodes CASSGTGAQHAEAFF.

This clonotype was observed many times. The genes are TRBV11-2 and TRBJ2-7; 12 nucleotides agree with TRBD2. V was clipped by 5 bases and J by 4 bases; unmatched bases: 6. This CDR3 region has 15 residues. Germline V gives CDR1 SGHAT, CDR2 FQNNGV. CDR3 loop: CASSTSGRNGYEQYF. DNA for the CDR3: TGTGCCAGCAGCACTAGCGGGAGGAACGGTTACGAGCAGTACTTC.

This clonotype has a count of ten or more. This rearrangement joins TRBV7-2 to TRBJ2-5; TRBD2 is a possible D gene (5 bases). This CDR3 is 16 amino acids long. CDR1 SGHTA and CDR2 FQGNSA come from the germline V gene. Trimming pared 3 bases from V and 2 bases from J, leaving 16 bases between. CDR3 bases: TGTGCCAGCAGCTTCTCGGCCGGGAACCGACAAGAGACCCAGTACTTC. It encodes CASSFSAGNRQETQYF. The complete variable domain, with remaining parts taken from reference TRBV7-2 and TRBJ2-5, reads GAGVSQSPSNKVTEKGKDVELRCDPISGHTALYWYRQSLGQGLEFLIYFQGNSAPDKSGLPSDRFSAERTGGSVSTLTIQRTQQEDSAVYLCASSFSAGNRQETQYFGPGTRLLVL.

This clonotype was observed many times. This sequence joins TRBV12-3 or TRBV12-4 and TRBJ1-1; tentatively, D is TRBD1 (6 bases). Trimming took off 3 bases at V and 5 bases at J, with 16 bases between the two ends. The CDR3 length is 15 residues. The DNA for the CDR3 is TGTGCCAGCAGTTTGGGGGGCCAGGCGTATACTGAAGCTTTCTTT. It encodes CASSLGGQAYTEAFF.

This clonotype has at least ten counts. Here the CDR3 DNA reads TGTGCCAGTAGTATATTCGGGGGACAGACGAACACTGAAGCTTTCTTT. Translation: CASSIFGGQTNTEAFF. The chain links TRBV19 to TRBJ1-1; 7 bases map to TRBD1. The CDR3 sequence is 16 residues long. The V and J ends lost 2 bases and 1 base, in that order; junction bases with no gene match: 7. The V gene's germline CDR1 is LNHDA and CDR2 SQIVND (reference sequence).

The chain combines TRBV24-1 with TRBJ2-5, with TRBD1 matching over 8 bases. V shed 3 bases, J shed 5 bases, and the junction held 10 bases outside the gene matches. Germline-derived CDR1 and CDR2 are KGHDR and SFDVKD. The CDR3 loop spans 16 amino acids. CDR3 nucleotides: TGTGCCACCAGTGATCAATCGGACAGGGCGGGTGAGACCCAGTACTTC. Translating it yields CATSDQSDRAGETQYF.

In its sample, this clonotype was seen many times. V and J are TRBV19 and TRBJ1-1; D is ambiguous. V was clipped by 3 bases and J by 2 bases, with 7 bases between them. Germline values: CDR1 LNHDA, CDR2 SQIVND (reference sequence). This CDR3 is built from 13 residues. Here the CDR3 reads CASSIKGNTEAFF. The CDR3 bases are TGTGCCAGTAGTATTAAGGGTAACACTGAAGCTTTCTTT.

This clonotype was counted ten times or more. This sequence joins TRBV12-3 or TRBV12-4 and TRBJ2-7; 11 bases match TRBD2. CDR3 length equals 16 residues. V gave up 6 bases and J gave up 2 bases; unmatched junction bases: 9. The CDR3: CASSLLTSGTTYEQYF. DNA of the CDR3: TGTGCCAGCAGCCTACTGACTAGCGGGACGACCTACGAGCAGTACTTC.

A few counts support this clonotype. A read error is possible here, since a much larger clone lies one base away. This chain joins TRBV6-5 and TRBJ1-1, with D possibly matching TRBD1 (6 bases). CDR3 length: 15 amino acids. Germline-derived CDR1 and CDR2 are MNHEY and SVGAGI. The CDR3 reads CVSSYGGQGSTEAFF. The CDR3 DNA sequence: TGTGTCAGCAGTTACGGGGGGCAGGGGTCCACTGAAGCTTTCTTT.

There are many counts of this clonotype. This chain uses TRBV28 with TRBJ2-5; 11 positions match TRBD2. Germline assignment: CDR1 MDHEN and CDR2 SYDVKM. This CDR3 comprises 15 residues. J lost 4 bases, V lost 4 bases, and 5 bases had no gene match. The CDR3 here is CASSSTSGRGETQYF. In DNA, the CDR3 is TGTGCCAGCAGTTCTACTAGCGGGAGAGGAGAGACCCAGTACTTC.

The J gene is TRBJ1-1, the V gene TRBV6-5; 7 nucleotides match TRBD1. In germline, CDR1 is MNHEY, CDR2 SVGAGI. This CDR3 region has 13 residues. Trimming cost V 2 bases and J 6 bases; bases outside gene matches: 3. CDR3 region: CASSYEGAAEAFF. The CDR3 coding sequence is TGTGCCAGCAGTTACGAGGGGGCGGCTGAAGCTTTCTTT.

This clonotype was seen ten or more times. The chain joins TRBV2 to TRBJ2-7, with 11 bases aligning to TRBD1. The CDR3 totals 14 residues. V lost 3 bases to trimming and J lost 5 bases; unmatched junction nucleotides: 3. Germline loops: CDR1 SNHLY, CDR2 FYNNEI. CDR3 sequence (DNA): TGTGCCAGCAGTGATCGGGACAGGGGGAACGAGCAGTACTTC. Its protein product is CASSDRDRGNEQYF. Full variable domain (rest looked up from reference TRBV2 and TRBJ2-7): EPEVTQTPSHQVTQMGQEVILRCVPISNHLYFYWYRQILGQKVEFLVSFYNNEISEKSEIFDDQFSVERPDGSNFTLKIRSTKLEDSAMYFCASSDRDRGNEQYFGPGTRLTVT.

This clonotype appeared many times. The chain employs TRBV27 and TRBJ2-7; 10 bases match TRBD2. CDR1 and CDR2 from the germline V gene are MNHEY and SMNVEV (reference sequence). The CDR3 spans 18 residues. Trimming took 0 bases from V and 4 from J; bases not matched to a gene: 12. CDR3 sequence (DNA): TGTGCCAGCAGTTTATCGAGGGGGCTAGCGGGAGTTGGATACGAGCAGTACTTC. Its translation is CASSLSRGLAGVGYEQYF.

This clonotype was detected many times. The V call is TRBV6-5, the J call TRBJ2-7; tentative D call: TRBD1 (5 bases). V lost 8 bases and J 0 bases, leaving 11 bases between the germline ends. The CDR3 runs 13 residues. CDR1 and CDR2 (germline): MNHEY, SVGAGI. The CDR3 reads CASLTGNSYEQYF. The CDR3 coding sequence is TGTGCCAGCCTAACAGGCAACTCCTACGAGCAGTACTTC.

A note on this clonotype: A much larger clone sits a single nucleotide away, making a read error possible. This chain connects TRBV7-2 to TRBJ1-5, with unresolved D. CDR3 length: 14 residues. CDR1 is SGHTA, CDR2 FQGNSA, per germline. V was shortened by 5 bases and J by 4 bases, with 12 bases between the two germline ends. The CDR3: CASSAHGGNQPQHF. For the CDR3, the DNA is TGTGCCAGCAGCGCCCATGGCGGTAATCAGCCCCAGCATTTT.

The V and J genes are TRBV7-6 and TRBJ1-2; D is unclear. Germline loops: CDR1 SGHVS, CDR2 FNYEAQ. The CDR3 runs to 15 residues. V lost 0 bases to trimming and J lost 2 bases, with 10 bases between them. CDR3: CASSLALDSNYGYTF. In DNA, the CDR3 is TGTGCCAGCAGCTTAGCGTTAGATTCGAACTATGGCTACACCTTC.

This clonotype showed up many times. CDR3: CASSFAGTGVVNTEAFF. The CDR3 region has the DNA TGTGCCAGCAGTTTTGCCGGGACAGGGGTGGTGAACACTGAAGCTTTCTTT. This chain uses TRBV28 with TRBJ1-1, with 10 bases identical to TRBD1. Germline CDR1 reads MDHEN; CDR2 reads SYDVKM. The CDR3 totals 17 residues. V dropped 3 bases and J dropped 0; count of bases not matched to a gene: 7.

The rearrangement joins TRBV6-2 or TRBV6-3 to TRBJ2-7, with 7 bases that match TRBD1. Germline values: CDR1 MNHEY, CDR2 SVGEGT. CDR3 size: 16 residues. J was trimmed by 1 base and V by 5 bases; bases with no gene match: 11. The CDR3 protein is CASSRIAGTESYEQYF. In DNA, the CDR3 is TGTGCCAGCAGTCGAATCGCCGGGACAGAGTCCTACGAGCAGTACTTC.

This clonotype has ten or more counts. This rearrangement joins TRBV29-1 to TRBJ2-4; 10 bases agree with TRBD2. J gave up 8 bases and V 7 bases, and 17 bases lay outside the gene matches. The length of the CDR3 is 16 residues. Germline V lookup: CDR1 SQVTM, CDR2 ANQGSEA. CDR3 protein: CSAAGLAGVGGDIQYF. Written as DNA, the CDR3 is TGCAGCGCCGCTGGGCTAGCGGGAGTCGGCGGGGACATTCAGTACTTC.

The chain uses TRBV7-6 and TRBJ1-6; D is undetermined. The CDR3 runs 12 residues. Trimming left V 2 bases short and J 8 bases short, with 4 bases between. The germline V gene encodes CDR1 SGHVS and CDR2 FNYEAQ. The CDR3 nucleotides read TGTGCCAGCAGCTTATCGGATTCACCCCTCCACTTT. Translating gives CASSLSDSPLHF. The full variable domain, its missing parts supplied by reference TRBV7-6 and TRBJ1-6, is GAGVSQSPRYKVTKRGQDVALRCDPISGHVSLYWYRQALGQGPEFLTYFNYEAQQDKSGLPNDRFSAERPEGSISTLTIQRTEQRDSAMYRCASSLSDSPLHFGNGTRLTVT.